These 25 T cell receptor beta chains originate from one sample sequenced in a study of blood T cell repertoires in COVID-19. Sequencing was performed with immunoSEQ multiplex PCR; in TCRdb, only in-frame clones are kept and a portion is missing. The sample holds approximately 190,000 clones, 70% to 90% seen once. Sequencing used peripheral blood. The receptors were sampled from a woman between 40 and 50 years old who had recovered from COVID-19.

V usage is TRBV9 and J usage is TRBJ2-1; 8 bases align to TRBD1. This CDR3 is built from 15 residues. Trimming removed 0 bases from V and 8 bases from J; junction bases left unmatched: 7. Germline V lookup: CDR1 SGDLS, CDR2 YYNGEE. CDR3 bases: TGTGCCAGCAGCGTAGGGACAGGGTCCTCGGATGAGCAGTTCTTC. Protein: CASSVGTGSSDEQFF.

The V gene is TRBV19, the J gene TRBJ2-1; 12 bases are a match to TRBD1. The CDR3 is 15 amino acids. J was trimmed by 6 bases and V by 6 bases; bases with no gene match: 6. Germline values: CDR1 LNHDA, CDR2 SQIVND (reference sequence). CDR3 amino acids: CASRRPGQGANEQFF. For the CDR3, the DNA is TGTGCCAGTAGGAGACCGGGACAGGGGGCCAATGAGCAGTTCTTC. Full variable domain (missing parts from reference TRBV19 and TRBJ2-1): DGGITQSPKYLFRKEGQNVTLSCEQNLNHDAMYWYRQDPGQGLRLIYYSQIVNDFQKGDIAEGYSVSREKKESFPLTVTSAQKNPTAFYLCASRRPGQGANEQFFGPGTRLTVL.

The chain joins TRBV5-1 to TRBJ2-2; a weak D match, TRBD1 (6 bases). CDR3 length equals 16 residues. Germline V gene lookup returns CDR1 SGHRS and CDR2 YFSETQ. V was pared by 0 bases and J by 6 bases, with 15 bases between. This CDR3 reads CASSLAANRDAGELFF. The CDR3 nucleotides read TGCGCCAGCAGCTTGGCCGCAAACAGGGACGCCGGGGAGCTGTTTTTT. Complete variable domain (other parts from reference TRBV5-1 and TRBJ2-2): KAGVTQTPRYLIKTRGQQVTLSCSPISGHRSVSWYQQTPGQGLQFLFEYFSETQRNKGNFPGRFSGRQFSNSRSEMNVSTLELGDSALYLCASSLAANRDAGELFFGEGSRLTVL.

This chain connects TRBV7-8 to TRBJ2-5, with TRBD2 matching 13 bases. CDR3 length equals 15 residues. The J segment lost 4 bases and the V segment lost 3 bases, leaving 2 bases of the junction unmatched. The germline CDR1 and CDR2 sequences are SGHVS and FQNEAQ. CDR3 residues: CASSFGTSGTETQYF. CDR3 DNA sequence: TGTGCCAGCAGCTTTGGGACTAGCGGGACAGAGACCCAGTACTTC.

The chain links TRBV7-4 to TRBJ1-3; no clear D gene. The germline CDR1 and CDR2 sequences are SGHVT and SQSDAQ. The CDR3 is 16 amino acids. V lost 0 bases and J lost 0, with 9 bases in between. Here the CDR3 reads CASSLARSSSGNTIYF. Written as DNA, the CDR3 is TGTGCCAGCAGCTTAGCTCGGTCGAGCTCTGGAAACACCATATATTTT.

The J gene is TRBJ2-1, the V gene TRBV10-3; D is possibly TRBD2 (6 bases). In germline, CDR1 is ENHRY, CDR2 SYGVKD. The CDR3 runs to 15 residues. The ends were cut back, 0 bases at V and 9 bases at J, with 15 bases in the middle. The CDR3 nucleotides are TGTGCCATCAGTGAGTCCCTAGCGAACGGGGGTGAGCAGTTCTTC. Its translation is CAISESLANGGEQFF.

The chain recombines TRBV30 with TRBJ2-3; TRBD2 matches at 9 bases. The ends lost 1 base at V and 1 base at J; junction bases unmatched: 3. CDR1 is GTSNPN and CDR2 is SVGIG in the germline V gene (reference sequence). The CDR3 is 15 amino acids. The chain's CDR3 is CAWSGLAGRTDTQYF. CDR3 bases: TGTGCCTGGAGTGGGCTAGCGGGGCGCACAGATACGCAGTATTTT.

This chain connects TRBV4-3 to TRBJ2-3, with TRBD2 as a possible D gene (6 bases). The CDR3 extends over 19 amino acids. V was pared by 0 bases and J by 0 bases, with 19 bases between. CDR1 and CDR2 (germline): LGHNA, YSLEER. CDR3 sequence (DNA): TGCGCCAGCAGCCAAGATACGGTTATGAGGGGAGGTAGCACAGATACGCAGTATTTT. Translated: CASSQDTVMRGGSTDTQYF.

The J gene is TRBJ1-1, the V gene TRBV5-6, with TRBD1 matching 9 bases. Germline lookup yields CDR1 SGHDT and CDR2 YYEEEE. This CDR3 has 16 amino acids. After removal of 2 bases from V and 2 bases from J, the junction contained 7 bases not matched to a gene. The CDR3 sequence is CASSLEWDRVNTEAFF. CDR3 in DNA: TGTGCCAGCAGCTTAGAATGGGACAGGGTTAACACTGAAGCTTTCTTT.

The rearrangement joins TRBV4-1 to TRBJ2-2; 13 bases match TRBD2. The length of the CDR3 is 17 residues. In germline, CDR1 is MGHRA, CDR2 YSYEKL. The J segment lost 1 base and the V segment lost 5 bases, leaving 4 bases of the junction unmatched. The DNA of the CDR3 is TGCGCCAGCAGCAAGGGACTAGCGGGGCTGAACACCGGGGAGCTGTTTTTT. This gives the protein CASSKGLAGLNTGELFF.

CDR3 sequence reads: CASSLEEGLMPGGTYEQYF. The CDR3 DNA reads TGTGCCAGCAGCTTGGAAGAGGGCCTTATGCCGGGAGGCACCTACGAGCAGTACTTC. The chain uses TRBV5-6 and TRBJ2-7, with TRBD2 matching over 7 bases. The CDR3 is 19 amino acids. V shed 0 bases, J shed 2 bases, and the junction held 17 bases outside the gene matches. Germline V lookup: CDR1 SGHDT, CDR2 YYEEEE.

The chain joins TRBV28 to TRBJ1-6; TRBD1 agrees at 8 bases. The V segment lost 6 bases and the J segment 0 bases; nucleotides outside the gene matches: 13. CDR1 is MDHEN and CDR2 is SYDVKM in the germline V gene. There are 19 residues in the CDR3. CDR3 coding DNA: TGTGCCAGCAGCCACGTAGGGACAGGATATAGCTCCTATAATTCACCCCTCCACTTT. The encoded protein is CASSHVGTGYSSYNSPLHF.

This sequence joins TRBV6-1 and TRBJ2-7, with D maybe TRBD2 (6 bases). The germline gives CDR1 MNHNS, CDR2 SASEGT. This CDR3 is 11 amino acids long. The V end lost 5 bases, the J end lost 6 bases, and 8 bases lay between the germline ends. CDR3 amino acids: CASSSGGEQYF. CDR3 DNA: TGTGCCAGCAGTTCCGGGGGCGAGCAGTACTTC.

This rearrangement joins TRBV7-9 to TRBJ1-2; 7 nucleotides match TRBD1. The CDR3 loop spans 15 amino acids. Germline CDR1 reads SEHNR; CDR2 reads FQNEAQ (reference sequence). V dropped 1 base and J dropped 4; count of bases not matched to a gene: 6. CDR3 in amino acids: CASSLGQGVGYGYTF. The CDR3 nucleotides read TGTGCCAGCAGCTTAGGCCAGGGGGTCGGCTATGGCTACACCTTC.

The rearrangement joins TRBV7-9 to TRBJ1-2; 12 positions match TRBD1. Unmatched junction bases numbered 8, after V lost 5 bases and J lost 7 bases. The CDR3 extends over 15 amino acids. Germline CDR1 reads SEHNR; CDR2 reads FQNEAQ (reference sequence). The CDR3 nucleotides read TGTGCCAGCAGCCCCAGGGACAGGGGGCTTGTTGGCTACACCTTC. It specifies CASSPRDRGLVGYTF.

J is TRBJ1-1 and V is TRBV28; D uncertain. Trimming took off 1 base at V and 6 bases at J, with 12 bases between the two ends. The CDR3 contains 14 residues. Germline CDR1 reads MDHEN; CDR2 reads SYDVKM. The CDR3, as DNA: TGTGCCAGCAGTTTATCCCTCGAAAACTCTGAAGCTTTCTTT. Its protein product is CASSLSLENSEAFF.

The rearrangement uses TRBV30 and TRBJ2-2, with TRBD2 as a possible D gene (5 bases). This CDR3 has 13 amino acids. V was cut by 5 bases and J by 4 bases, with 11 bases left in between. CDR1 and CDR2 from the germline V gene are GTSNPN and SVGIG (reference sequence). CDR3 DNA: TGTGCCTGGCGACTGGCGGGCACCGGGGAGCTGTTTTTT. Amino acid sequence: CAWRLAGTGELFF.

This chain joins TRBV23-1 and TRBJ1-2, with 7 bases matching TRBD1. TRBV23-1 is recorded as an ORF, its role being uncertain. CDR3 size: 17 residues. V shed 2 bases, J shed 1 base, and the junction held 10 bases outside the gene matches. The CDR3 DNA follows: TGCGCCAGCAGTCAAACGTTTTCGGACAGGTATAACTATGGCTACACCTTC. Protein product: CASSQTFSDRYNYGYTF.

In DNA, the CDR3 is TGTGCCAGCAGCCAAGCCGCGGGGGGGAGGAACGAGCAGTACTTC. This encodes CASSQAAGGRNEQYF. The chain is built from TRBV3-1 (or the pseudogene TRBV3-2) and TRBJ2-7; 9 nucleotides agree with TRBD2. The trim removed 1 base at V and 5 bases at J, leaving 6 bases unmatched. The CDR3 runs to 15 residues. Germline V gene sequence: CDR1 LGHDT, CDR2 YNNKEL (reference sequence).

The chain carries TRBV11-2 and TRBJ1-6; D perhaps matches TRBD1 (6 bases). CDR3 size: 15 residues. Trimming took off 5 bases at V and 10 bases at J, with 18 bases between the two ends. Germline loops: CDR1 SGHAT, CDR2 FQNNGV. The CDR3 is CASSPGAEAISPLHF. For the CDR3, the DNA is TGTGCCAGCAGCCCAGGGGCCGAGGCCATCTCACCCCTCCACTTT.

The chain joins TRBV11-2 to TRBJ1-1; D gene uncertain. The CDR3 runs to 15 residues. Germline CDR1 and CDR2: SGHAT and FQNNGV. V gave up 1 base and J gave up 1 base, with 10 bases separating them. This CDR3 is CASSLAFAGNTEAFF. CDR3 in DNA: TGTGCCAGCAGCTTAGCCTTCGCGGGGAACACTGAAGCTTTCTTT.

The rearrangement joins TRBV6-5 to TRBJ2-1; D not resolved. V lost 2 bases and J 4 bases, leaving 9 bases between the germline ends. Germline assignment: CDR1 MNHEY and CDR2 SVGAGI. The CDR3 loop spans 14 amino acids. The DNA for the CDR3 is TGTGCCAGCAGTTACGGTCCGGTATACAATGAGCAGTTCTTC. Translating it yields CASSYGPVYNEQFF.

The CDR3 DNA sequence: TGTGCCAGCAGCTTGGGTGGGGGCGCGGGAAACACCATATATTTT. Protein product: CASSLGGGAGNTIYF. The chain uses TRBV7-2 and TRBJ1-3, with D possibly being TRBD1 (6 bases). Trimming cost V 3 bases and J 4 bases, with 13 bases left between them. Germline V gene lookup returns CDR1 SGHTA and CDR2 FQGNSA. CDR3 size: 15 residues.

This chain links TRBV10-3 with TRBJ1-2; 9 positions agree with TRBD1. The CDR3 is 12 residues long. The germline CDR1 and CDR2 sequences are ENHRY and SYGVKD. V dropped 6 bases and J dropped 8; count of bases not matched to a gene: 4. CDR3 nucleotide sequence: TGTGCCATCAGAGGGACAGGGATAGGCTACACCTTC. Its translation is CAIRGTGIGYTF.

This clone was detected only a few times. One end of the junction is discordant with germline, which a read error may explain. This chain connects TRBV2 to TRBJ2-7; D might be TRBD2 (6 bases). The CDR3 is made up of 11 amino acids. Germline V gene sequence: CDR1 SNHLY, CDR2 FYNNEI. CDR3 sequence: CASSDVGRLGF. DNA of the CDR3: TGTGCCAGCAGTGATGTGGGCCGACTAGGATTC.